This T cell receptor (beta chain) was observed in a study of blood T cell repertoires in COVID-19. About the research overall: Sources were T cells, B-cell-depleted T cells, or PBMCs; the material itself was cDNA or gDNA.

This table comes from immunoSEQ multiplex PCR, and its TCRdb copy is limited to in-frame clones, with some not included. The data show tens of thousands of clones, with 89% seen just once and 4% to 6% held by the top ten. The junction had 4 bases not matched to a gene; V was cut back by 6 bases and J by 4 bases. The CDR3 consists of 14 residues. Germline-derived CDR1 and CDR2 are SGHRS and YFSETQ. The V call is TRBV5-1, the J call TRBJ2-1; 10 positions agree with TRBD2. The TCR was taken from a man aged 55 to 70 with active COVID-19. Sequencing used peripheral blood. The CDR3 loop reads CASTLAGAYNEQFF. CDR3 coding DNA: TGCGCCAGCACCCTAGCGGGAGCGTACAATGAGCAGTTCTTC.